Sequencing of this T cell receptor beta chain was carried out in a study of glioma-infiltrating T cells. The wider study: Blood libraries targeted roughly 4- to 10-fold coverage of 750,000 to 1,000,000 T cells.

Broader study findings: Non-neoplastic patients had below-expected tissue-blood divergence, while all gliomas exceeded expectation. Very few CDR3 sequences were shared between tissue and blood. Signature shared blood CDR3 motifs were enriched in low-divergence and depleted in high-divergence patients.

Using RNA template, CDR3s of TCR alpha and beta were amplified with iRepertoire arm-PCR. TCRdb fed the multiplex PCR reads into MiXCR, producing one record per CDR3 protein. The repertoire includes a few hundred thousand distinct CDR3 sequences, roughly two fifths of them detected once, and 9.5% to 15% sits in the top ten. The table lists this clonotype with many counts. Its cognate antigen is unknown. The sequence was obtained from a human donor with low-grade glioma or glioblastoma, undergoing nonglioma brain surgery, or in good health (not recorded which). The sequencing input was glioma tissue, nonneoplastic brain tissue, or PBMCs (not recorded which).

CDR3 nucleotides: TGTGCCAGCAGTATTGGGACTTTGGGGGCAAATGAGCAGTTCTTC. Translation: CASSIGTLGANEQFF. The rearrangement uses TRBV27 and TRBJ2-1; D may correspond to TRBD1 or TRBD2 (6 bases each). Trimming stripped 5 bases from V and 7 bases from J, with 18 bases between. CDR1 is MNHEY and CDR2 is SMNVEV in the germline V gene (reference sequence). The CDR3 has 15 amino acids.